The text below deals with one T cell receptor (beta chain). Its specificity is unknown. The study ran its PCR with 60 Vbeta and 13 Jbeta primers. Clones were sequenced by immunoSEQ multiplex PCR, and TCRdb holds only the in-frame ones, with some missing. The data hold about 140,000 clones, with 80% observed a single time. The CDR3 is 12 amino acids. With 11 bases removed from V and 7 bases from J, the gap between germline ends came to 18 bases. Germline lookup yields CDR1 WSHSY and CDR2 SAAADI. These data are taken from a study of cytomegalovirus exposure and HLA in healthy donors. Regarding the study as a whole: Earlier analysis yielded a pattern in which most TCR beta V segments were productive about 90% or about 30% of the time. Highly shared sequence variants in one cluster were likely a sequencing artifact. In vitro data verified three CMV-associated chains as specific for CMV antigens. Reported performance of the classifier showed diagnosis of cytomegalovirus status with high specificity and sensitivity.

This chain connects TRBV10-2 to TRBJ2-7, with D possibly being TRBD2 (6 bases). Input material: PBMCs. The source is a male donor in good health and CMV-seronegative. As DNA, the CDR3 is TGCGCCTCTCGCACTAGTGGGAGGGAGCAGTACTTC. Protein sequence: CASRTSGREQYF.